Presented here are 23 T cell receptor beta chains from one specimen sequenced in a study of CD4 T cells in relation to SARS-CoV-2 and coronaviruses. Libraries were prepared by immunoSEQ multiplex PCR; TCRdb keeps only in-frame clonotypes and omits some of them. The data show 50,000 to 70,000 clones, 87% seen once. Before the COVID-19 pandemic, during about 2010-2018, CD4+ T cells were taken from unexposed donors. Sequenced: memory CD4+ T cells from PBMCs. Receptor source: a human donor in good health.

The chain has TRBV24-1 and TRBJ2-3, with D perhaps matching TRBD1 or TRBD2 (7 bases each). Germline lookup yields CDR1 KGHDR and CDR2 SFDVKD. Between the trimmed V and J ends, which lost 9 bases and 7 bases, there was a span of 16 bases. The CDR3 extends over 13 amino acids. This chain's CDR3 is CATSGGGGYTQYF. The CDR3 DNA reads as TGTGCCACCTCAGGGGGGGGAGGGTATACGCAGTATTTT.

The genes are TRBV30 and TRBJ1-3; D is undetermined. Trimming took 4 bases from V and 0 from J, leaving 10 bases between them. Per the germline V gene, CDR1 is GTSNPN and CDR2 is SVGIG (reference sequence). The CDR3 spans 14 residues. The CDR3 loop is CAWTPELSGNTIYF. The CDR3 nucleotides are TGTGCCTGGACCCCAGAGCTCTCTGGAAACACCATATATTTT. Full variable domain (outside the CDR3, taken from reference TRBV30 and TRBJ1-3): SQTIHQWPATLVQPVGSPLSLECTVEGTSNPNLYWYRQAAGRGLQLLFYSVGIGQISSEVPQNLSASRPQDRQFILSSKKLLLSDSGFYLCAWTPELSGNTIYFGEGSWLTVV.

This chain connects TRBV5-4 to TRBJ2-3, with 13 bases that match TRBD2. CDR1 and CDR2 (germline): SGHNT, YYREEE (reference sequence). The CDR3 consists of 16 residues. V shed 5 bases and J 2 bases; nucleotides not matched to a gene: 5. CDR3 nucleotide sequence: TGTGCCAGCAGGCCCGGGACTAGCGGGATCACAGATACGCAGTATTTT. Its translation: CASRPGTSGITDTQYF.

A few counts support this clone. The chain recombines TRBV7-3 with TRBJ2-2; TRBD2 is a possible D gene (7 bases). CDR3 length equals 15 residues. With 2 bases removed from V and 5 bases from J, the gap between germline ends came to 12 bases. The germline V gene has CDR1 SGHTA and CDR2 FQGTGA. CDR3 loop: CASSLSGGATGELFF. The CDR3 region has the DNA TGTGCCAGCAGCTTATCGGGGGGCGCAACCGGGGAGCTGTTTTTT.

The chain couples TRBV27 to TRBJ2-3; TRBD2 matches at 10 bases. The V gene's germline CDR1 is MNHEY and CDR2 SMNVEV (reference sequence). Losses at the gene ends were 5 bases for V and 5 bases for J; bases not matched to a gene: 10. CDR3 length equals 16 residues. CDR3 region: CASSGGEGLALDTQYF. CDR3 bases: TGTGCCAGCAGTGGGGGGGAGGGACTAGCGTTAGATACGCAGTATTTT.

The V and J genes are TRBV5-6 and TRBJ2-7; possibly TRBD1 or TRBD2 for D (5 bases each). The V gene lost 2 bases and the J gene lost 4 bases, with 19 bases spanning the gap. Germline loops: CDR1 SGHDT, CDR2 YYEEEE. The CDR3 covers 16 residues. The CDR3 DNA is TGTGCCAGCAGCTTAAGGACGGGGACCCCCTATTACGAGCAGTACTTC. Encoded protein: CASSLRTGTPYYEQYF.

V is TRBV24-1 and J is TRBJ2-7; TRBD1 agrees at 12 bases. V lost 3 bases, J lost 5 bases, and 4 bases stayed unmatched. This CDR3 is built from 15 residues. Germline lookup yields CDR1 KGHDR and CDR2 SFDVKD. The CDR3 DNA sequence: TGTGCCACCAGTGATCCCGGGACAGGGGGCAACGAGCAGTACTTC. Protein: CATSDPGTGGNEQYF.

The V call is TRBV5-1, the J call TRBJ2-1; TRBD1 matches 8 bases. Losses at the gene ends were 3 bases for V and 7 bases for J; bases not matched to a gene: 9. There are 15 residues in the CDR3. The V gene's germline CDR1 is SGHRS and CDR2 YFSETQ. CDR3 amino acids: CASSSTGGNTNEQFF. The CDR3 DNA follows: TGCGCCAGCAGCTCCACAGGGGGGAACACAAATGAGCAGTTCTTC.

This sequence joins TRBV7-2 and TRBJ2-7, with 7 bases lining up with TRBD1. Germline V CDR1 and CDR2: SGHTA, FQGNSA. The CDR3 is 15 residues long. V shed 5 bases and J 1 base; nucleotides not matched to a gene: 8. Here the CDR3 DNA reads TGTGCCAGCAGCGCCCGGGACAGCCTATCCTACGAGCAGTACTTC. It specifies CASSARDSLSYEQYF.

This clone was counted only a few times. The chain carries TRBV28 and TRBJ2-3; a possible D gene is TRBD2 (7 bases). The germline V gene encodes CDR1 MDHEN and CDR2 SYDVKM. The CDR3 runs to 14 residues. V lost 7 bases and J 2 bases, leaving 13 bases between the germline ends. CDR3 nucleotides: TGTGCCAGCAAAGTAGGGGGGGTCACAGATACGCAGTATTTT. It encodes CASKVGGVTDTQYF. Full variable domain (rest looked up from reference TRBV28 and TRBJ2-3): DVKVTQSSRYLVKRTGEKVFLECVQDMDHENMFWYRQDPGLGLRLIYFSYDVKMKEKGDIPEGYSVSREKKERFSLILESASTNQTSMYLCASKVGGVTDTQYFGPGTRLTVL.

The V gene is TRBV5-4, the J gene TRBJ2-5, with D perhaps given as TRBD1 or TRBD2 (5 bases each). From germline, CDR1 is SGHNT and CDR2 YYREEE (reference sequence). This CDR3 region has 12 residues. V lost 4 bases and J 8 bases, leaving 12 bases between the germline ends. CDR3 in amino acids: CASSTRDGTQYF. CDR3 sequence (DNA): TGTGCCAGCAGCACTCGGGACGGAACCCAGTACTTC.

This chain connects TRBV5-1 to TRBJ2-3; unclear D gene. Trimming cost V 3 bases and J 3 bases, with 8 bases left between them. CDR3 length: 13 residues. Germline V CDR1 and CDR2: SGHRS, YFSETQ. The CDR3 sequence: CASSSGPTDTQYF. In DNA form, the CDR3 reads TGCGCCAGCAGCTCCGGACCTACAGATACGCAGTATTTT.

This chain uses TRBV27 with TRBJ2-7; 12 bases agree with TRBD2. This CDR3 comprises 14 residues. Germline-derived CDR1 and CDR2 are MNHEY and SMNVEV (reference sequence). Germline trimming cut 4 bases from V and 3 bases from J; bases unmatched to any gene: 1. For the CDR3, the DNA is TGTGCCAGCAGTTCGACTAGCGGGAGCTACGAGCAGTACTTC. It encodes CASSSTSGSYEQYF.

V and J are TRBV12-5 and TRBJ2-5; possibly TRBD1 or TRBD2 for D (5 bases each). Germline CDR1 is LGHNT and CDR2 is FRNRAP. The V end was cut by 2 bases, the J end by 4 bases, with 11 bases between. The CDR3 length is 14 residues. CDR3 in amino acids: CASGLSLRGETQYF. The CDR3 coding sequence is TGTGCTAGTGGTTTGTCCTTGAGGGGAGAGACCCAGTACTTC.

The chain carries TRBV11-2 and TRBJ2-3; D not resolved. The germline gives CDR1 SGHAT, CDR2 FQNNGV. This CDR3 has 12 residues. V was shortened by 3 bases and J by 2 bases, with 3 bases between the two germline ends. CDR3 region: CASSFFTDTQYF. The CDR3 DNA reads as TGTGCCAGCAGCTTCTTCACAGATACGCAGTATTTT.

The chain recombines TRBV28 with TRBJ1-5; D is uncertain. V was cut by 5 bases and J by 5 bases, with 19 bases left in between. Germline CDR1 reads MDHEN; CDR2 reads SYDVKM. This CDR3 has 16 residues. CDR3 loop: CASSRIGPFEHQPQHF. The CDR3 nucleotides are TGTGCCAGCAGTCGGATCGGGCCATTCGAGCATCAGCCCCAGCATTTT.

This chain uses TRBV6-4 with TRBJ2-7; D remains ambiguous. CDR3 size: 16 residues. Trimming removed 7 bases at V and 0 bases at J, with 19 bases between. CDR1 is MRHNA and CDR2 is SNTAGT in the germline V gene. The CDR3 loop reads CASTFWVPNSSYEQYF. The CDR3 DNA sequence: TGTGCCAGCACATTTTGGGTCCCAAACAGCTCCTACGAGCAGTACTTC.

CDR3 region: CASSEEAGSPLHF. The CDR3 nucleotides are TGTGCCAGCAGTGAGGAGGCCGGGTCACCCCTCCACTTT. V gene TRBV2 combines with J gene TRBJ1-6; D not certain. In germline, CDR1 is SNHLY, CDR2 FYNNEI. The V and J ends lost 3 bases and 10 bases respectively, with 10 bases between them. The CDR3 spans 13 residues. Based on the CDR3 plus reference TRBV2 and TRBJ1-6, the full variable domain is EPEVTQTPSHQVTQMGQEVILRCVPISNHLYFYWYRQILGQKVEFLVSFYNNEISEKSEIFDDQFSVERPDGSNFTLKIRSTKLEDSAMYFCASSEEAGSPLHFGNGTRLTVT.

The V and J genes are TRBV15 and TRBJ2-5; unclear D gene. This CDR3 is 14 amino acids long. In germline, CDR1 is LNHNV, CDR2 YYDKDF (reference sequence). V lost 0 bases and J 2 bases, leaving 7 bases between the germline ends. CDR3 DNA: TGTGCCACCAGCAGAGATCTCAGACAAGAGACCCAGTACTTC. This gives the protein CATSRDLRQETQYF.

CDR3 sequence: CASSGVNYGYTF. The CDR3 coding sequence is TGTGCCAGCAGCGGAGTTAACTATGGCTACACCTTC. The chain uses TRBV5-4 and TRBJ1-2; no clear D gene. The V and J ends lost 4 bases and 1 base respectively, with 5 bases between them. Germline CDR1 and CDR2: SGHNT and YYREEE (reference sequence). The CDR3 runs to 12 residues.

This chain connects TRBV24-1 to TRBJ2-3; D might be TRBD1 or TRBD2, each matching 5 bases. The ends were cut back, 4 bases at V and 5 bases at J, with 15 bases in the middle. Germline V gene sequence: CDR1 KGHDR, CDR2 SFDVKD. The CDR3 extends over 15 amino acids. The CDR3 protein is CATSEPRGVGDTQYF. Written as DNA, the CDR3 is TGTGCCACCAGTGAACCGAGAGGGGTGGGAGATACGCAGTATTTT.

The chain carries TRBV27 and TRBJ2-2; 9 bases fit TRBD1. Germline CDR1 reads MNHEY; CDR2 reads SMNVEV (reference sequence). This CDR3 has 16 amino acids. V was clipped by 5 bases and J by 6 bases; unmatched bases: 10. The CDR3 reads CASSPLWTGESGELFF. The CDR3 nucleotides are TGTGCCAGCAGTCCTCTTTGGACAGGGGAGTCCGGGGAGCTGTTTTTT.

Only one count was recorded for this clone. The genes are TRBV18 and TRBJ2-7; unclear D gene. The CDR3 is made up of 16 amino acids. Germline CDR1 reads KGHSH; CDR2 reads LQKENI. V lost 3 bases, J lost 0 bases, and 15 bases lay in between. The CDR3 region is CASSPRDAWSSYEQYF. In DNA form, the CDR3 reads TGTGCCAGCTCACCTCGAGACGCCTGGAGCTCCTACGAGCAGTACTTC.